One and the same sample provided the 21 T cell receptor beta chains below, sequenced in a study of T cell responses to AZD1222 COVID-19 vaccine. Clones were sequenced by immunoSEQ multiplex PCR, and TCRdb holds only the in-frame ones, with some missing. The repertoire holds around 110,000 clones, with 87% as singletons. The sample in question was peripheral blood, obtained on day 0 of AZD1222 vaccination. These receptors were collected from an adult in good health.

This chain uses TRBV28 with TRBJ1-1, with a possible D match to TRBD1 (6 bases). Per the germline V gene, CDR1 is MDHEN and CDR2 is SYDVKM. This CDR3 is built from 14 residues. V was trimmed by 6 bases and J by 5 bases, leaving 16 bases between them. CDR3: CASSRGGVGTEAFF. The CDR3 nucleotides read TGTGCCAGCAGCCGAGGGGGAGTAGGGACTGAAGCTTTCTTT.

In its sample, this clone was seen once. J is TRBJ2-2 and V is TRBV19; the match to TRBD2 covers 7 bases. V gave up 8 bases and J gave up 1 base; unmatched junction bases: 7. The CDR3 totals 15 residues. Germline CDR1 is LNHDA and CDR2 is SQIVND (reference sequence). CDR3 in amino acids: CASGNGGLNTGELFF. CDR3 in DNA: TGTGCCAGTGGGAACGGGGGGTTGAACACCGGGGAGCTGTTTTTT. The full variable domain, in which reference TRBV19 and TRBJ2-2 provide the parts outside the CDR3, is DGGITQSPKYLFRKEGQNVTLSCEQNLNHDAMYWYRQDPGQGLRLIYYSQIVNDFQKGDIAEGYSVSREKKESFPLTVTSAQKNPTAFYLCASGNGGLNTGELFFGEGSRLTVL.

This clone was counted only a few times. The CDR3, as DNA: TGTGCCAGCAGCTTAACTGGGTACACCGGGGAGCTGTTTTTT. It encodes CASSLTGYTGELFF. The V gene is TRBV7-3, the J gene TRBJ2-2; D is uncertain. The CDR3 is 14 amino acids. The germline V and J ends were trimmed by 0 bases and 3 bases, with 5 bases remaining between them. Germline-derived CDR1 and CDR2 are SGHTA and FQGTGA.

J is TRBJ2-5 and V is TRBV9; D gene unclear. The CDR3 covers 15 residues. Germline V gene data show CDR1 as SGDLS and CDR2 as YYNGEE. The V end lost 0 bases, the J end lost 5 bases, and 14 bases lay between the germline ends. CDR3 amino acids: CASSVAGGDGETQYF. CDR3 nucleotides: TGTGCCAGCAGCGTAGCAGGTGGGGATGGGGAGACCCAGTACTTC.

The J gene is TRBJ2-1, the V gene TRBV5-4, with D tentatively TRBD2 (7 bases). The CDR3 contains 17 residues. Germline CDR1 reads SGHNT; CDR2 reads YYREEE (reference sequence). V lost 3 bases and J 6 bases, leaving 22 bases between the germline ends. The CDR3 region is CASSYWPMGEGGNEQFF. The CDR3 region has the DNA TGTGCCAGCAGCTACTGGCCGATGGGGGAGGGGGGCAATGAGCAGTTCTTC.

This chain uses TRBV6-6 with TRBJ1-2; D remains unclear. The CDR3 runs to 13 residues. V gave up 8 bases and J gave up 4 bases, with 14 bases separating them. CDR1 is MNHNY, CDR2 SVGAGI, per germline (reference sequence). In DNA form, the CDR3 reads TGTGCCAGCGATATGGGCTTCAGCTATGGCTACACCTTC. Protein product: CASDMGFSYGYTF.

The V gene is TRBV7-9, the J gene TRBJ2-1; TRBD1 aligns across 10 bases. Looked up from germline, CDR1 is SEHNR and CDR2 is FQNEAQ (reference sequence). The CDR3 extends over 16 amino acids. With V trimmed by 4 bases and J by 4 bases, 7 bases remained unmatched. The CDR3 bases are TGTGCCAGCAGCTCGAGACAGGGGGCCCATTACAATGAGCAGTTCTTC. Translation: CASSSRQGAHYNEQFF.

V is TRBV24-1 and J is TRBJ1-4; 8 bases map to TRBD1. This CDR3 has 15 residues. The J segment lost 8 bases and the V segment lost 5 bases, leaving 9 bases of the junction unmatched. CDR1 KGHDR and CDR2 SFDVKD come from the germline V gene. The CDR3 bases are TGTGCCACCAGTGCCATTGACAGGGGAGGCGAAAAACTGTTTTTT. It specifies CATSAIDRGGEKLFF.

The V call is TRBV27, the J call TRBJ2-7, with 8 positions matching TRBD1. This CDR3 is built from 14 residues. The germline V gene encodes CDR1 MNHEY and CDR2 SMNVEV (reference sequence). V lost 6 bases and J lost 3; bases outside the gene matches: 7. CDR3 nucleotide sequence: TGTGCCAGCAGAACGACAGGGGTAGGCTACGAGCAGTACTTC. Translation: CASRTTGVGYEQYF.

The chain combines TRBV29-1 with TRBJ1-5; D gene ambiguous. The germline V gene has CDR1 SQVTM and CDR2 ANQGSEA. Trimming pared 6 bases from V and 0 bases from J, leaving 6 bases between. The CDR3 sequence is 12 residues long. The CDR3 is CSVQYSNQPQHF. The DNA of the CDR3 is TGCAGCGTCCAGTATAGCAATCAGCCCCAGCATTTT.

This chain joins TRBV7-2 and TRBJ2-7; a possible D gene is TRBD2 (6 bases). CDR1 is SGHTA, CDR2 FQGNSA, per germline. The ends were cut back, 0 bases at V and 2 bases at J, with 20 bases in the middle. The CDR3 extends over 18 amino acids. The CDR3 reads CASSLAPVGGPRAYEQYF. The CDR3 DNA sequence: TGTGCCAGCAGCTTAGCGCCCGTGGGAGGCCCTCGGGCCTACGAGCAGTACTTC.

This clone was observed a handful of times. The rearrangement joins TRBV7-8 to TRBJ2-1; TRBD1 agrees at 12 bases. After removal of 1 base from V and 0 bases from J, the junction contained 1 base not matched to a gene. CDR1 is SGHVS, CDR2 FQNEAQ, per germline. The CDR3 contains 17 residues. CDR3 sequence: CASSLGGQGASYNEQFF. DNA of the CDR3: TGTGCCAGCAGCTTAGGGGGACAGGGGGCCTCCTACAATGAGCAGTTCTTC.

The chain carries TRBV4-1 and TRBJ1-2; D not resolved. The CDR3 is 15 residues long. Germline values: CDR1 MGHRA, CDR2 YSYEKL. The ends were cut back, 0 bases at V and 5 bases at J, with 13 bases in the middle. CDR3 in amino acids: CASSQEARPWYGYTF. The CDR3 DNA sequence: TGCGCCAGCAGCCAAGAAGCCAGGCCTTGGTATGGCTACACCTTC.

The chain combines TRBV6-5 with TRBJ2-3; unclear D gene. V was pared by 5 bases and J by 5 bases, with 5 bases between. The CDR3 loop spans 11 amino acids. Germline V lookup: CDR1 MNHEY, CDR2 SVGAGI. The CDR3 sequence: CASSHGDTQYF. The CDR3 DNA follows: TGTGCCAGCAGTCATGGAGATACGCAGTATTTT.

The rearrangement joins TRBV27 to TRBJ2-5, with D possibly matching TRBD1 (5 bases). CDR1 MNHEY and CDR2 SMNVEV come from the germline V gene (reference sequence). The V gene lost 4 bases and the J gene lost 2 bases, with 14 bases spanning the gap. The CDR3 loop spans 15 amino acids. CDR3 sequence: CASSSSGAGQETQYF. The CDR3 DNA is TGTGCCAGCAGTTCATCTGGGGCCGGACAAGAGACCCAGTACTTC.

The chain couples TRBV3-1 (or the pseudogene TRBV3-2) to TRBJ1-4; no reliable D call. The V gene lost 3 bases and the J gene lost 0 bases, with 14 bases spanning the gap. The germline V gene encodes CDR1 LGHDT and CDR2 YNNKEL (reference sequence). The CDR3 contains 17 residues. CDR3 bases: TGTGCCAGCAGCCAGAAGGGTCTCATAGCAACTAATGAAAAACTGTTTTTT. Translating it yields CASSQKGLIATNEKLFF.

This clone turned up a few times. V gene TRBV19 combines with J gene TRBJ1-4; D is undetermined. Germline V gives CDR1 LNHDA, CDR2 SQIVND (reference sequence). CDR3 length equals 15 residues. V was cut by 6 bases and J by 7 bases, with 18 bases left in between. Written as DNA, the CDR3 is TGTGCCAGTAGCCCTGGGCAGGCGCGAGGTGAAAAACTGTTTTTT. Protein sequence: CASSPGQARGEKLFF.

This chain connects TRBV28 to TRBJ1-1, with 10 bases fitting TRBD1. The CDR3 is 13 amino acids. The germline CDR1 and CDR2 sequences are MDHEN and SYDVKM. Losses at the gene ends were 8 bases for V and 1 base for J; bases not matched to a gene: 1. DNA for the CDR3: TGTGCCAGCCGGACAGGGGGGAACACTGAAGCTTTCTTT. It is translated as CASRTGGNTEAFF.

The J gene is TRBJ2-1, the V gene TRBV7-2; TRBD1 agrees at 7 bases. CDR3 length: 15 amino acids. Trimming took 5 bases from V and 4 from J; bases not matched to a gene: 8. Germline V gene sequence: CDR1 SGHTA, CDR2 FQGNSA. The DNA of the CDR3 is TGTGCCAGCAGCGTGGGGACAGCAGCTTACAATGAGCAGTTCTTC. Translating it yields CASSVGTAAYNEQFF.

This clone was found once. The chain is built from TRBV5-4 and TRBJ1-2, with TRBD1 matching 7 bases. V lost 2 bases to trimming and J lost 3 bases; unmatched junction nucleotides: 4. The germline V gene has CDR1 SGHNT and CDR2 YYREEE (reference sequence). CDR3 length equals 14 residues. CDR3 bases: TGTGCCAGCAGCTTACAGGGGAGAGACTATGGCTACACCTTC. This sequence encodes CASSLQGRDYGYTF.

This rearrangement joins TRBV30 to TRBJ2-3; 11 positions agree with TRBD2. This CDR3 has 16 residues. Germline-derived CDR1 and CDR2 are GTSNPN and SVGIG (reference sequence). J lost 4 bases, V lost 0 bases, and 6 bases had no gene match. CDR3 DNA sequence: TGTGCCTGGAGTGTCTTTAGCGGGGGGGCCTCAGATACGCAGTATTTT. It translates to CAWSVFSGGASDTQYF.